These 21 T cell receptor beta chains share one sample of origin, sequenced in a study of T cell responses to AZD1222 COVID-19 vaccine. The assay was immunoSEQ multiplex PCR, and TCRdb's table has in-frame clones only and misses some. The table records about 140,000 clones, roughly 89% of them present only once. Material: peripheral blood, obtained on day 0 of AZD1222 vaccination. All receptors come from an adult in good health.

J is TRBJ2-4 and V is TRBV5-6; possibly TRBD1 for D (6 bases). The V gene lost 1 base and the J gene lost 1 base, with 15 bases spanning the gap. The CDR3 extends over 17 amino acids. Germline CDR1 and CDR2: SGHDT and YYEEEE. The CDR3, as DNA: TGTGCCAGCAGCTTGCCCACAGGGAGTTCGGCCAAAAACATTCAGTACTTC. Translation gives CASSLPTGSSAKNIQYF. Based on the CDR3 plus reference TRBV5-6 and TRBJ2-4, the full variable domain is DAGVTQSPTHLIKTRGQQVTLRCSPKSGHDTVSWYQQALGQGPQFIFQYYEEEERQRGNFPDRFSGHQFPNYSSELNVNALLLGDSALYLCASSLPTGSSAKNIQYFGAGTRLSVL.

The gene calls are TRBV28 and TRBJ1-2; unclear D gene. Germline V lookup: CDR1 MDHEN, CDR2 SYDVKM. V was trimmed by 5 bases and J by 0 bases, leaving 13 bases between them. The CDR3 runs 15 residues. For the CDR3, the DNA is TGTGCCAGCAGTGCGACGGGGAAAGCTAACTATGGCTACACCTTC. This gives the protein CASSATGKANYGYTF.

The chain links TRBV5-1 to TRBJ1-2; no firm D call. The CDR3 sequence is 14 residues long. Germline V gene sequence: CDR1 SGHRS, CDR2 YFSETQ. V was shortened by 0 bases and J by 0 bases, with 6 bases between the two germline ends. CDR3 DNA: TGCGCCAGCAGCTTGGATTCGACTAACTATGGCTACACCTTC. Its translation: CASSLDSTNYGYTF.

This chain joins TRBV7-9 and TRBJ2-2; TRBD2 aligns across 12 bases. V shed 3 bases and J 6 bases; nucleotides not matched to a gene: 8. Germline V gene sequence: CDR1 SEHNR, CDR2 FQNEAQ (reference sequence). This CDR3 comprises 17 residues. The CDR3, as DNA: TGTGCCAGCAGCTTCTCCAGACTAGCGGGAGATGCCGGGGAGCTGTTTTTT. Its translation: CASSFSRLAGDAGELFF.

This chain joins TRBV28 and TRBJ1-2; 7 bases line up with TRBD1. Germline V lookup: CDR1 MDHEN, CDR2 SYDVKM. J lost 4 bases, V lost 4 bases, and 21 bases had no gene match. This CDR3 has 19 amino acids. The CDR3 spells CASSSPDSYRSGTAYGYTF. DNA of the CDR3: TGTGCCAGCAGTTCCCCAGATTCATATAGGTCCGGGACAGCCTATGGCTACACCTTC.

The chain recombines TRBV11-2 with TRBJ2-1, with D perhaps TRBD1 or TRBD2 (5 bases each). Trimming took off 0 bases at V and 9 bases at J, with 9 bases between the two ends. The CDR3 extends over 13 amino acids. Germline V lookup: CDR1 SGHAT, CDR2 FQNNGV. The CDR3 reads CASSLDLRGEQFF. CDR3 bases: TGTGCCAGCAGCTTAGATCTGAGGGGTGAGCAGTTCTTC.

This sequence joins TRBV5-1 and TRBJ1-1; D ambiguous. The CDR3 contains 16 residues. Trimming removed 0 bases at V and 0 bases at J, with 12 bases between. CDR1 and CDR2 (germline): SGHRS, YFSETQ. The CDR3 region is CASSLDGTTLNTEAFF. The CDR3 DNA is TGCGCCAGCAGCTTGGACGGCACAACTCTGAACACTGAAGCTTTCTTT.

This clone has a single count. The chain employs TRBV5-5 and TRBJ2-7, with 7 bases aligning to TRBD1. Trimming at V came to 1 base and at J to 4 bases, leaving 5 bases not matched to a gene. CDR1 is SGHKS, CDR2 YYEKEE, per germline (reference sequence). This CDR3 contains 14 residues. CDR3 DNA: TGTGCCAGCAGCTTGCGACAGGGTCCTTACGAGCAGTACTTC. This translates into CASSLRQGPYEQYF.

The chain couples TRBV28 to TRBJ2-7; TRBD2 might be the D (5 bases). The V and J ends lost 3 bases and 1 base respectively, with 19 bases between them. This CDR3 has 17 amino acids. CDR1 MDHEN and CDR2 SYDVKM come from the germline V gene. CDR3 region: CASSFFGIELLSYEQYF. The CDR3 nucleotides read TGTGCCAGCAGTTTCTTCGGGATAGAGCTACTTTCCTACGAGCAGTACTTC.

The CDR3 loop is CASSKRVSNQPQHF. CDR3 DNA: TGTGCCAGCAGCAAAAGGGTTAGCAATCAGCCCCAGCATTTT. The chain carries TRBV28 and TRBJ1-5; D unresolved. CDR3 length equals 14 residues. Germline lookup yields CDR1 MDHEN and CDR2 SYDVKM. Trimming cost V 6 bases and J 0 bases, with 9 bases left between them.

Regarding this clone: The sample contains more than one DNA sequence encoding this CDR3. This sequence joins TRBV12-3 or TRBV12-4 and TRBJ1-5; D unresolved. The CDR3 sequence is 12 residues long. With 1 base removed from V and 4 bases from J, the gap between germline ends came to 2 bases. The CDR3 here is CASSLGNQPQHF. The CDR3 region has the DNA TGTGCCAGCAGTTTAGGTAATCAGCCCCAGCATTTT.

V and J are TRBV6-5 and TRBJ1-1, with a possible D match to TRBD1 (6 bases). The CDR3 length is 15 residues. The germline V gene has CDR1 MNHEY and CDR2 SVGAGI. V was cut by 2 bases and J by 4 bases, with 14 bases left in between. The CDR3 sequence: CASSYLTTRGTEAFF. Here the CDR3 DNA reads TGTGCCAGCAGTTACCTAACCACCAGGGGCACTGAAGCTTTCTTT.

In DNA, the CDR3 is TGTGCCAGCACTACAGGTCTGAACACTGAAGCTTTCTTT. Its translation is CASTTGLNTEAFF. The J gene is TRBJ1-1, the V gene TRBV2; TRBD1 might be the D (5 bases). Germline V lookup: CDR1 SNHLY, CDR2 FYNNEI. Between the trimmed V and J ends, which lost 7 bases and 0 bases, there was a span of 9 bases. This CDR3 comprises 13 residues. The whole variable domain, filled in from reference TRBV2 and TRBJ1-1, reads EPEVTQTPSHQVTQMGQEVILRCVPISNHLYFYWYRQILGQKVEFLVSFYNNEISEKSEIFDDQFSVERPDGSNFTLKIRSTKLEDSAMYFCASTTGLNTEAFFGQGTRLTVV.

This clone turned up a few times. V and J are TRBV24-1 and TRBJ2-5; possibly TRBD1 or TRBD2 for D (6 bases each). The CDR3 is 16 amino acids. V lost 4 bases and J 3 bases, leaving 17 bases between the germline ends. From germline, CDR1 is KGHDR and CDR2 SFDVKD. In DNA, the CDR3 is TGTGCCACCAGTGACCTCCGCCCCGGGGGCGAAGAGACCCAGTACTTC. This sequence encodes CATSDLRPGGEETQYF.

The chain couples TRBV14 to TRBJ2-3, with D perhaps TRBD1 (6 bases). In germline, CDR1 is SGHDN, CDR2 FVKESK. Trimming took 4 bases from V and 4 from J, leaving 15 bases between them. The CDR3 contains 15 residues. CDR3: CASSPGTRIPDTQYF. The CDR3 coding sequence is TGTGCCAGCAGCCCCGGGACAAGGATCCCAGATACGCAGTATTTT.

The chain's CDR3 is CASSEYLGTF. CDR3 DNA: TGTGCCAGCAGTGAATATCTGGGGACCTTC. V is TRBV6-1 and J is TRBJ1-2; the D is unclear. Trimming took 2 bases from V and 14 from J, leaving 9 bases between them. The CDR3 spans 10 residues. Per the germline V gene, CDR1 is MNHNS and CDR2 is SASEGT.

The CDR3 DNA reads TGTGCCAGTAGTATCGATACTAATGACTACAATGAGCAGTTCTTC. It codes for CASSIDTNDYNEQFF. This chain uses TRBV19 with TRBJ2-1; D not certain. The germline V gene has CDR1 LNHDA and CDR2 SQIVND (reference sequence). Trimming took 3 bases from V and 3 from J, leaving 12 bases between them. The CDR3 sequence is 15 residues long.

As concerns this clone: This specimen includes other DNA sequences encoding the same CDR3. CDR3 nucleotides: TGTGCCAGCAGTTTCTCGACAGGACCCTACGAGCAGTACTTC. It is translated as CASSFSTGPYEQYF. The gene calls are TRBV6-5 and TRBJ2-7; D is perhaps TRBD1 (6 bases). V shed 4 bases and J shed 2 bases, with 12 bases lying between them. The CDR3 is made up of 14 amino acids. CDR1 is MNHEY, CDR2 SVGAGI, per germline.

The chain links TRBV5-1 to TRBJ1-2, with a possible D match to TRBD1 (5 bases). Germline lookup yields CDR1 SGHRS and CDR2 YFSETQ. The CDR3 runs 14 residues. V was clipped by 0 bases and J by 5 bases, with 11 bases between them. The CDR3 DNA sequence: TGCGCCAGCAGCTTGGGTACAGGCGCTTATGGCTACACCTTC. Its protein is CASSLGTGAYGYTF.

The chain is built from TRBV2 and TRBJ2-1, with D perhaps matching TRBD2 (6 bases). The germline V and J ends were trimmed by 6 bases and 8 bases, with 20 bases remaining between them. The CDR3 totals 15 residues. Germline lookup yields CDR1 SNHLY and CDR2 FYNNEI. In DNA form, the CDR3 reads TGTGCCAGCAGGGCCCGGGGGTTCTTTGGGCATGAGCAGTTCTTC. This sequence encodes CASRARGFFGHEQFF.

This clone was seen just once. The chain uses TRBV18 and TRBJ2-7; 8 bases fit TRBD1. The V gene end was trimmed by 5 bases and the J gene end by 5 bases; junction bases not matched to a gene: 8. Germline assignment: CDR1 KGHSH and CDR2 LQKENI. This CDR3 is 14 amino acids long. The CDR3, as DNA: TGTGCCAGCTCATATGGACAGGGAGACGACGAGCAGTACTTC. This translates into CASSYGQGDDEQYF.